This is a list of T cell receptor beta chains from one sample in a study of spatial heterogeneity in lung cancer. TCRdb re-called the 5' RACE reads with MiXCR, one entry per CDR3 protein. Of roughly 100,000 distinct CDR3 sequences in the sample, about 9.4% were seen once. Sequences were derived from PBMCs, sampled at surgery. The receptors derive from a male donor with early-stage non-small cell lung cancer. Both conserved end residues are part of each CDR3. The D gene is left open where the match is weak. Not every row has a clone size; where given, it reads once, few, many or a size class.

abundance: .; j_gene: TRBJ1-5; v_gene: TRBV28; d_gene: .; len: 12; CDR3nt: TGTGCCAGCAGTGTTGCGGGTCAGCCCCAGCATTTT; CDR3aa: CASSVAGQPQHF
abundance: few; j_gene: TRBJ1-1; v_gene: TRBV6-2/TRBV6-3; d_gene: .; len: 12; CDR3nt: TGTGCCAGCAGTTACGCAGCTGATGAAGCTTTCTTT; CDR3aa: CASSYAADEAFF
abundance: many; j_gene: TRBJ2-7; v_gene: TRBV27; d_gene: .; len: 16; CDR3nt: TGTGCCAGCAGTTTATGGGCGGGGGCCAGAGACTACGAGCAGTACTTC; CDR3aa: CASSLWAGARDYEQYF
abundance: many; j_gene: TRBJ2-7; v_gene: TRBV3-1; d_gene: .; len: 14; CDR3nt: TGTGCCAGCAGCGGGGCGTCCAAAGGGTACGAGCAGTACTTC; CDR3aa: CASSGASKGYEQYF
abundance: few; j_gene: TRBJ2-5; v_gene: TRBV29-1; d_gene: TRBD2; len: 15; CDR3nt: TGCAGCGTATTCGGACTAGCGGGCGATAGTGAGACCCAGTACTTC; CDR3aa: CSVFGLAGDSETQYF
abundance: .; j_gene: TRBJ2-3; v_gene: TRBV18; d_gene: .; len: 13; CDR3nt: TGTGCCAGCTCACCACCCACGAGGGATACGCAGTATTTT; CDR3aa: CASSPPTRDTQYF
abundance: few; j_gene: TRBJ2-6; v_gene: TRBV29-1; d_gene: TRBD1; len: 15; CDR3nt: TGCAGCGTTGGAAACACAGGGGTTGGGGCCAACGTCCTGACTTTC; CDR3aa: CSVGNTGVGANVLTF
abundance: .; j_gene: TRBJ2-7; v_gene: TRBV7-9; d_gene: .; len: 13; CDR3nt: TGTGCCAGCAGCTTTGGGAAGACGTACGAGCAGTACTTC; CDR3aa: CASSFGKTYEQYF
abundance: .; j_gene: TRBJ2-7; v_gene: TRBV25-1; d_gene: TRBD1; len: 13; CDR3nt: TGTGCCAGCAGTCGACAGGGAACCTACGAGCAGTACTTC; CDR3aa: CASSRQGTYEQYF
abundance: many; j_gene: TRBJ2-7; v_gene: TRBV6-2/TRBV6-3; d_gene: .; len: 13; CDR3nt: TGTGCCAGCAGTTACTGGCAGAACTACGAGCAGTACTTC; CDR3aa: CASSYWQNYEQYF
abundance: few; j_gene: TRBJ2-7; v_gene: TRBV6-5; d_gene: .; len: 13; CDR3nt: TGTGCCACTTCTGGGACTTCAACCTACGAGCAGTACTTC; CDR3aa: CATSGTSTYEQYF
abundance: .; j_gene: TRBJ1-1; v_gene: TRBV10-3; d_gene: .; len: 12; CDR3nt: TGTGCCATCAGCAGTCTTGGATCTGAAGCTTTCTTT; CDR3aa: CAISSLGSEAFF
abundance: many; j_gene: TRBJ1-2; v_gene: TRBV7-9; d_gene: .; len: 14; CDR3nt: TGTGCCAGCAGCTTCAGGGGTCGTGACTATGGCTACACCTTC; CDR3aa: CASSFRGRDYGYTF
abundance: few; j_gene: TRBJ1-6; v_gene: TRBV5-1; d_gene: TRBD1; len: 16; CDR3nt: TGCGCCAGCAGCTTGGAAGGGGGGACAGTTAATTCACCCCTCCACTTT; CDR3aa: CASSLEGGTVNSPLHF
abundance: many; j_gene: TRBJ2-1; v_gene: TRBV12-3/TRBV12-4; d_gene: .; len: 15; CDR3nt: TGTGCCAGCAGCCATGGGCGTATCACCTACAATGAGCAGTTCTTC; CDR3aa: CASSHGRITYNEQFF
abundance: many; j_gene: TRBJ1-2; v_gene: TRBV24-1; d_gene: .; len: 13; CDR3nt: TGTGCCACCAGTCAAGTTCCTAACTATGGCTACACCTTC; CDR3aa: CATSQVPNYGYTF
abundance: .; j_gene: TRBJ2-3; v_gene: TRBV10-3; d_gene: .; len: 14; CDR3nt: TGTGCCTCCCGGCGAGGACAGAGCACAGATACGCAGTATTTT; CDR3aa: CASRRGQSTDTQYF
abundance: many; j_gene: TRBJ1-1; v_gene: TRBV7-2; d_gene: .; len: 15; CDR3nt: TGTGCCAGCAGTAGCCCCAGGGGAGCGAACACTGAAGCTTTCTTT; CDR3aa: CASSSPRGANTEAFF
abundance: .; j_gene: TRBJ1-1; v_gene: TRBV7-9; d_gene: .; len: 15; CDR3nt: TGTGCCAGCAGCGCCGGGAGGACTGTTCACACTGAAGCTTTCTTT; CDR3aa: CASSAGRTVHTEAFF